What follows are 27 T cell receptor beta chains derived from one specimen sequenced in a study of shared clonotypes between healthy human individuals. The method was immunoSEQ multiplex PCR; TCRdb's version includes in-frame clones alone and lacks a portion of them. The sample holds about 1 million clones, roughly 80% seen once. Sequencing was done on a sample of memory CD4+ T cells sorted from blood. Subset noted: CD45RA-negative fraction. These receptors came from a man between 18 and 35 years old in good health.

CDR3 nucleotides: TGTGCCAGCTCTAAGACTAGCGAGCGTGCCGGGGAGCTGTTTTTT. This encodes CASSKTSERAGELFF. The chain employs TRBV18 and TRBJ2-2; 8 bases match TRBD2. In germline, CDR1 is KGHSH, CDR2 LQKENI. The junction had 9 bases not matched to a gene; V was cut back by 6 bases and J by 6 bases. The CDR3 spans 15 residues.

CDR3 protein: CASSFAGGETQYF. For the CDR3, the DNA is TGTGCCAGCAGCTTCGCGGGGGGGGAGACCCAGTACTTC. The V and J genes are TRBV7-2 and TRBJ2-5, with TRBD2 identical over 9 bases. The V segment lost 3 bases and the J segment 5 bases; nucleotides outside the gene matches: 1. Germline values: CDR1 SGHTA, CDR2 FQGNSA. The length of the CDR3 is 13 residues.

The rearrangement links TRBV30 to TRBJ1-1, with D possibly being TRBD1 (6 bases). Germline CDR1 and CDR2: GTSNPN and SVGIG (reference sequence). Trimming removed 5 bases from V and 2 bases from J, with 12 bases in between. The CDR3 loop spans 13 amino acids. This chain's CDR3 is CAWEGGFNTEAFF. In DNA form, the CDR3 reads TGTGCCTGGGAGGGGGGGTTCAACACTGAAGCTTTCTTT.

The V call is TRBV18, the J call TRBJ1-5; maybe TRBD1 (5 bases). CDR3 length: 15 amino acids. With 6 bases removed from V and 4 bases from J, the gap between germline ends came to 16 bases. The germline gives CDR1 KGHSH, CDR2 LQKENI. CDR3 DNA sequence: TGTGCCAGCTCGCCAGGACAAACCGGGAATCAGCCCCAGCATTTT. Its translation is CASSPGQTGNQPQHF. The full variable domain, rest sourced from reference TRBV18 and TRBJ1-5, is NAGVMQNPRHLVRRRGQEARLRCSPMKGHSHVYWYRQLPEEGLKFMVYLQKENIIDESGMPKERFSAEFPKEGPSILRIQQVVRGDSAAYFCASSPGQTGNQPQHFGDGTRLSIL.

Of note for this clone: Other DNA sequences in the same sample also yield this CDR3. The chain links TRBV5-1 to TRBJ2-6, with D possibly being TRBD2 (5 bases). Trimming left V 1 base short and J 1 base short, with 6 bases between. Germline V gene lookup returns CDR1 SGHRS and CDR2 YFSETQ. CDR3 length equals 15 residues. The CDR3 nucleotides are TGCGCCAGCAGCTTGCCGGGGTCTGGGGCCAACGTCCTGACTTTC. Amino acid sequence: CASSLPGSGANVLTF.

This clone was observed many times. The V call is TRBV29-1, the J call TRBJ2-5; 7 bases are a match to TRBD1. CDR3 size: 15 residues. V lost 3 bases and J lost 2; bases outside the gene matches: 9. The germline CDR1 and CDR2 sequences are SQVTM and ANQGSEA. This CDR3 reads CSVETGQLKQETQYF. In nucleotides, the CDR3 is TGCAGCGTTGAGACGGGACAGCTCAAACAAGAGACCCAGTACTTC.

This chain links TRBV7-2 with TRBJ2-1; 10 bases are shared with TRBD1. This CDR3 has 14 amino acids. The germline gives CDR1 SGHTA, CDR2 FQGNSA. J was trimmed by 5 bases and V by 5 bases; bases with no gene match: 3. The CDR3 protein is CASSADRGHNEQFF. DNA of the CDR3: TGTGCCAGCAGCGCAGACAGGGGGCACAATGAGCAGTTCTTC.

The chain combines TRBV30 with TRBJ1-4; D gene uncertain. V lost 3 bases and J 8 bases, leaving 16 bases between the germline ends. Germline V gene sequence: CDR1 GTSNPN, CDR2 SVGIG (reference sequence). This CDR3 spans 14 amino acids. This chain's CDR3 is CAWSGLGIWEKLFF. The DNA of the CDR3 is TGTGCCTGGAGCGGGCTAGGGATTTGGGAAAAACTGTTTTTT.

The genes are TRBV11-3 and TRBJ2-3; TRBD1 aligns across 8 bases. The germline V gene encodes CDR1 SGHNT and CDR2 YENEEA. CDR3 size: 14 residues. Trimming removed 3 bases from V and 6 bases from J; junction bases left unmatched: 5. CDR3 DNA sequence: TGTGCCAGCAGCTTCGGACAGGGTATGGATACGCAGTATTTT. Encoded protein: CASSFGQGMDTQYF.

Only a few counts were recorded for this clone. Distinct nucleotide sequences in the sample also encode this CDR3. V gene TRBV6-1 combines with J gene TRBJ1-2; weak D call: TRBD1 (6 bases). The germline gives CDR1 MNHNS, CDR2 SASEGT. Trimming cost V 0 bases and J 4 bases, with 12 bases left between them. The CDR3 spans 15 residues. CDR3 DNA sequence: TGTGCCAGCAGTGAAGCCAGGGGCAGACTCTATGGCTACACCTTC. Its translation: CASSEARGRLYGYTF.

The chain carries TRBV2 and TRBJ1-1, with D tentatively TRBD1 (5 bases). There are 13 residues in the CDR3. V gave up 3 bases and J gave up 3 bases, with 8 bases separating them. Germline V CDR1 and CDR2: SNHLY, FYNNEI. The CDR3 sequence is CASSEGGYTEAFF. The CDR3 DNA is TGTGCCAGCAGTGAGGGGGGGTACACTGAAGCTTTCTTT.

This chain connects TRBV5-1 to TRBJ2-1, with 10 bases matching TRBD2. V lost 4 bases to trimming and J lost 0 bases; unmatched junction nucleotides: 7. This CDR3 is 17 amino acids long. The germline V gene encodes CDR1 SGHRS and CDR2 YFSETQ. CDR3 bases: TGCGCCAGCAGCCCGGAGGCTAGCGGGAGCTCCTACAATGAGCAGTTCTTC. Amino acids: CASSPEASGSSYNEQFF.

As to this clone: Distinct nucleotide sequences in the sample also encode this CDR3. This chain uses TRBV5-1 with TRBJ1-6; D not certain. Trimming cost V 4 bases and J 5 bases, with 7 bases left between them. There are 13 residues in the CDR3. The germline V gene encodes CDR1 SGHRS and CDR2 YFSETQ. In DNA, the CDR3 is TGCGCCAGCAGCAGGGATAATAATTCACCCCTCCACTTT. Protein: CASSRDNNSPLHF.

The J gene is TRBJ2-3, the V gene TRBV2; 8 bases line up with TRBD2. The CDR3 is 17 residues long. Losses at the gene ends were 1 base for V and 4 bases for J; bases not matched to a gene: 10. Germline lookup yields CDR1 SNHLY and CDR2 FYNNEI. CDR3 DNA sequence: TGTGCCAGCAGTGAAGGATTGAGCGGGAGCTTCTCAGATACGCAGTATTTT. Translated, it gives CASSEGLSGSFSDTQYF.

This clone was recorded a few times. The J gene is TRBJ1-6, the V gene TRBV7-9; 8 bases are a match to TRBD1. V trimming: 8 bases; J trimming: 7 bases; junction bases outside the gene matches: 7. CDR1 SEHNR and CDR2 FQNEAQ come from the germline V gene (reference sequence). The CDR3 contains 14 residues. The CDR3: CASRSRTGNSPLHF. The CDR3 nucleotides are TGTGCCAGCCGATCCCGGACAGGGAATTCACCCCTCCACTTT.

Points on this clone: The same CDR3 is also encoded by other DNA sequences in this sample. This chain uses TRBV11-2 with TRBJ2-5, with D tentatively TRBD2 (6 bases). V dropped 1 base and J dropped 4 bases, with 7 bases sitting between them. This CDR3 spans 13 amino acids. In germline, CDR1 is SGHAT, CDR2 FQNNGV. The CDR3 here is CASSLGGVETQYF. The CDR3 region has the DNA TGTGCCAGCAGCTTAGGCGGGGTAGAGACCCAGTACTTC. The full variable domain, completed using reference TRBV11-2 and TRBJ2-5, is EAGVAQSPRYKIIEKRQSVAFWCNPISGHATLYWYQQILGQGPKLLIQFQNNGVVDDSQLPKDRFSAERLKGVDSTLKIQPAKLEDSAVYLCASSLGGVETQYFGPGTRLLVL.

Comments on this clone: This specimen includes other DNA sequences encoding the same CDR3. V gene TRBV18 combines with J gene TRBJ2-7; D unclear. Germline V lookup: CDR1 KGHSH, CDR2 LQKENI. This CDR3 contains 11 residues. V shed 6 bases and J shed 2 bases, with 5 bases lying between them. The CDR3 loop reads CASSRAYEQYF. The CDR3 DNA is TGTGCCAGCTCGCGTGCCTACGAGCAGTACTTC. The entire variable domain, with the rest obtained from reference TRBV18 and TRBJ2-7, is as follows: NAGVMQNPRHLVRRRGQEARLRCSPMKGHSHVYWYRQLPEEGLKFMVYLQKENIIDESGMPKERFSAEFPKEGPSILRIQQVVRGDSAAYFCASSRAYEQYFGPGTRLTVT.

The V call is TRBV5-6, the J call TRBJ2-5; 8 nucleotides line up with TRBD2. In germline, CDR1 is SGHDT, CDR2 YYEEEE. The CDR3 spans 13 residues. The trim removed 4 bases at V and 9 bases at J, leaving 8 bases unmatched. The CDR3, as DNA: TGTGCCAGCAGCCCCCCCGGGGGGGGTTCCCAGTACTTC. Its protein product is CASSPPGGGSQYF.

The chain joins TRBV7-2 to TRBJ2-7; 8 bases map to TRBD2. J gave up 6 bases and V 1 base, and 11 bases lay outside the gene matches. Germline V gives CDR1 SGHTA, CDR2 FQGNSA. The CDR3 contains 16 residues. The CDR3 sequence is CASSLVDRGLGFEQYF. In nucleotides, the CDR3 is TGTGCCAGCAGCTTAGTGGACCGGGGACTAGGCTTCGAGCAGTACTTC.

This clone turned up a few times. This chain uses TRBV30 with TRBJ2-7, with a weak D call TRBD2 (6 bases). Trimming cost V 4 bases and J 6 bases, with 16 bases left between them. The CDR3 sequence is 13 residues long. Germline V gives CDR1 GTSNPN, CDR2 SVGIG (reference sequence). CDR3 DNA sequence: TGTGCCTGGACCCAGGAGGGTCGGCGCGAGCAGTACTTC. It is translated as CAWTQEGRREQYF.

This clone was picked up one time. This chain links TRBV5-4 with TRBJ1-1; possibly TRBD1 for D (5 bases). The CDR3 totals 15 residues. Germline-derived CDR1 and CDR2 are SGHNT and YYREEE (reference sequence). V was shortened by 6 bases and J by 0 bases, with 15 bases between the two germline ends. CDR3 sequence reads: CASTVGGHMNTEAFF. The DNA for the CDR3 is TGTGCCAGCACCGTTGGAGGACATATGAACACTGAAGCTTTCTTT. Filled out from reference TRBV5-4 and TRBJ1-1, the complete variable domain reads ETGVTQSPTHLIKTRGQQVTLRCSSQSGHNTVSWYQQALGQGPQFIFQYYREEENGRGNFPPRFSGLQFPNYSSELNVNALELDDSALYLCASTVGGHMNTEAFFGQGTRLTVV.

V is TRBV19 and J is TRBJ1-1; no definite D call. V shed 5 bases and J shed 1 base, with 11 bases lying between them. This CDR3 is built from 14 residues. CDR1 is LNHDA and CDR2 is SQIVND in the germline V gene (reference sequence). Written as DNA, the CDR3 is TGTGCCAGTAGTGCGGCAGGAAAGAACACTGAAGCTTTCTTT. This gives the protein CASSAAGKNTEAFF. Combining the CDR3 with reference TRBV19 and TRBJ1-1 gives the whole variable domain DGGITQSPKYLFRKEGQNVTLSCEQNLNHDAMYWYRQDPGQGLRLIYYSQIVNDFQKGDIAEGYSVSREKKESFPLTVTSAQKNPTAFYLCASSAAGKNTEAFFGQGTRLTVV.

The rearrangement joins TRBV27 to TRBJ1-6, with TRBD1 matching 10 bases. Trimming at V came to 3 bases and at J to 6 bases, leaving 5 bases not matched to a gene. Looked up from germline, CDR1 is MNHEY and CDR2 is SMNVEV (reference sequence). This CDR3 has 16 residues. CDR3 protein: CASSFGQGVPNSPLHF. DNA for the CDR3: TGTGCCAGCAGTTTTGGACAGGGGGTCCCTAATTCACCCCTCCACTTT.

The rearrangement joins TRBV18 to TRBJ2-7, with 10 bases identical to TRBD1. The CDR3 contains 14 residues. Germline V gives CDR1 KGHSH, CDR2 LQKENI. V dropped 6 bases and J dropped 1; count of bases not matched to a gene: 3. CDR3 nucleotides: TGTGCCAGCTCGACAGGGGGCGGATCCTACGAGCAGTACTTC. This codes for CASSTGGGSYEQYF.

Only one count was recorded for this clone. The rearrangement links TRBV19 to TRBJ2-2, with a tentative D call TRBD1 (7 bases). The germline V gene encodes CDR1 LNHDA and CDR2 SQIVND (reference sequence). V was pared by 7 bases and J by 4 bases, with 16 bases between. This CDR3 is built from 15 residues. This CDR3 is CASMRGLASTGELFF. CDR3 nucleotides: TGTGCCAGTATGAGGGGGCTAGCGAGCACCGGGGAGCTGTTTTTT.

This clone has at least ten counts. The chain employs TRBV30 and TRBJ2-2; D may be TRBD2 (6 bases). V lost 1 base and J 12 bases, leaving 9 bases between the germline ends. Germline CDR1 GTSNPN, CDR2 SVGIG (reference sequence). The CDR3 extends over 11 amino acids. The CDR3 bases are TGTGCCTGGAGTGCGGGGACTCAGCTGTTTTTT. Residues: CAWSAGTQLFF.

The chain couples TRBV10-3 to TRBJ2-3, with no clear D. There are 13 residues in the CDR3. V was pared by 10 bases and J by 7 bases, with 18 bases between. CDR1 and CDR2 from the germline V gene are ENHRY and SYGVKD. CDR3 amino acids: CATSLEGSHTQYF. In DNA form, the CDR3 reads TGTGCCACGTCGTTAGAAGGCTCACATACGCAGTATTTT.